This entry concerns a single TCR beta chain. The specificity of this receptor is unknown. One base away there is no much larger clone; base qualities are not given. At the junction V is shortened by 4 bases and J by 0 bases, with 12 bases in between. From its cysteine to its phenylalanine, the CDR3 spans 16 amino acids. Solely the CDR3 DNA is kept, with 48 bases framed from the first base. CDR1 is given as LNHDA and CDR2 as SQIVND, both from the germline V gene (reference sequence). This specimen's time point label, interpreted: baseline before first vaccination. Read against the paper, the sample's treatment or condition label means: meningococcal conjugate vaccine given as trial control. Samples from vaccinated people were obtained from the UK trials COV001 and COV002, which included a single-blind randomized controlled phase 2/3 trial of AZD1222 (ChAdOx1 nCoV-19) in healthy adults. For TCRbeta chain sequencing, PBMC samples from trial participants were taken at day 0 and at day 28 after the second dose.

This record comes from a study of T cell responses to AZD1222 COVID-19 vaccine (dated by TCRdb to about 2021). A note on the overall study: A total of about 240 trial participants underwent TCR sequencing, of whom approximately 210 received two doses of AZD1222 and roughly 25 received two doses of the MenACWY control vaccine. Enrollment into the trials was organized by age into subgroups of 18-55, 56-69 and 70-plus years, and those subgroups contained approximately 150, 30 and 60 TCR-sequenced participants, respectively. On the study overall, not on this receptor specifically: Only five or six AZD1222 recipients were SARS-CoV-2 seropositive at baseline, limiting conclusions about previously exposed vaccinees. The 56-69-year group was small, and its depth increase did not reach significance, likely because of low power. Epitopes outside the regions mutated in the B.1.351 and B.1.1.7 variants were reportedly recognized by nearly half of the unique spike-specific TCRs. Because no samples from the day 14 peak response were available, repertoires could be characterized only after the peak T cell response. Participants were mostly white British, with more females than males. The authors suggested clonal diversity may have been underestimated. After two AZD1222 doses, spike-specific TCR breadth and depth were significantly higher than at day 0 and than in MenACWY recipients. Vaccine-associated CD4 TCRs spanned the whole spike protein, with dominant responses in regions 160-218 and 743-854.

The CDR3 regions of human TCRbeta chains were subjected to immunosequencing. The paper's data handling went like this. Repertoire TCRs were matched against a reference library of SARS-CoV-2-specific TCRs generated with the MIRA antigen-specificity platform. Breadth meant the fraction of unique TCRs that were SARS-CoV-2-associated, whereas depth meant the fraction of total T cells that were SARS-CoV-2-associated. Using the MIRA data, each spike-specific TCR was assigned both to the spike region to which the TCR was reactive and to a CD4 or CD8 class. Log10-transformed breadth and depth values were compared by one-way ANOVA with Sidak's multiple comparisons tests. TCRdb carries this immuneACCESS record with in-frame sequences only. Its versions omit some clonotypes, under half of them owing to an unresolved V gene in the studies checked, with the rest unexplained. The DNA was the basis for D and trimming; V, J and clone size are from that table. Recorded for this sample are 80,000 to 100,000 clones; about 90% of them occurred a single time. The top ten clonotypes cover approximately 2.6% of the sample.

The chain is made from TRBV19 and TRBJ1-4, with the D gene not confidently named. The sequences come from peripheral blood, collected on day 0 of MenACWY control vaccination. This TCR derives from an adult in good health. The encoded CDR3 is CASSTIDGATNEKLFF. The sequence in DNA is TGTGCCAGTAGTACCATAGACGGTGCAACTAATGAAAAACTGTTTTTT.